What follows are 24 T cell receptor beta chains derived from one specimen sequenced in a study of blood T cell repertoires in COVID-19. The table came from immunoSEQ multiplex PCR; TCRdb's copy has only in-frame clones and leaves some out. The table has about 150,000 clones, around 87% seen once. Sequenced sample: peripheral blood. The receptors derive from a woman aged 45-60 years with active or convalescent COVID-19.

This clone is a singleton in its sample. Other DNA sequences of this sample code for an identical CDR3. This rearrangement joins TRBV5-4 to TRBJ2-1; D is perhaps TRBD1 (5 bases). The CDR3 runs to 15 residues. V lost 0 bases to trimming and J lost 0 bases, with 7 bases between them. Germline-derived CDR1 and CDR2 are SGHNT and YYREEE (reference sequence). This CDR3 reads CASSLARASYNEQFF. In DNA, the CDR3 is TGTGCCAGCAGCTTGGCCAGGGCCTCCTACAATGAGCAGTTCTTC.

This clone appeared once. This rearrangement joins TRBV7-8 to TRBJ1-1, with D perhaps matching TRBD1 (5 bases). Looked up from germline, CDR1 is SGHVS and CDR2 is FQNEAQ. V was trimmed by 5 bases and J by 1 base, leaving 11 bases between them. The CDR3 loop spans 14 amino acids. The CDR3 region has the DNA TGTGCCAGCAGCCCCAGGGAGGGGAACACTGAAGCTTTCTTT. This encodes CASSPREGNTEAFF. The variable domain in full, completed from reference TRBV7-8 and TRBJ1-1, reads GAGVSQSPRYKVAKRGQDVALRCDPISGHVSLFWYQQALGQGPEFLTYFQNEAQLDKSGLPSDRFFAERPEGSVSTLKIQRTQQEDSAVYLCASSPREGNTEAFFGQGTRLTVV.

The chain employs TRBV7-2 and TRBJ2-3; unclear D gene. Germline V gene sequence: CDR1 SGHTA, CDR2 FQGNSA. CDR3 length: 13 residues. The V end was cut by 1 base, the J end by 3 bases, with 5 bases between. CDR3 loop: CASSLDQTDTQYF. The DNA for the CDR3 is TGTGCCAGCAGCTTAGACCAGACAGATACGCAGTATTTT.

The chain is built from TRBV6-4 and TRBJ2-5; D gene uncertain. This CDR3 comprises 13 residues. Trimming shortened V by 3 bases and J by 5 bases, and 10 bases separated the two germline ends. CDR1 is MRHNA, CDR2 SNTAGT, per germline. Here the CDR3 DNA reads TGTGCCAGCAGTGAGTCGTTCGGGGAGACCCAGTACTTC. It encodes CASSESFGETQYF.

On this clone: Distinct nucleotide sequences in the sample also encode this CDR3. The chain couples TRBV18 to TRBJ2-7; TRBD2 aligns across 7 bases. The V gene end was trimmed by 4 bases and the J gene end by 2 bases; junction bases not matched to a gene: 5. The CDR3 is 14 residues long. Germline CDR1 KGHSH, CDR2 LQKENI. CDR3 DNA: TGTGCCAGCTCACGTGGAGCGGGGACCTACGAGCAGTACTTC. Translation gives CASSRGAGTYEQYF.

The chain uses TRBV4-1 and TRBJ2-3; D gene uncertain. This CDR3 is 13 amino acids long. Trimming left V 0 bases short and J 6 bases short, with 7 bases between. Germline V gives CDR1 MGHRA, CDR2 YSYEKL. In nucleotides, the CDR3 is TGCGCCAGCAGCCAAGATACGGGTGATACGCAGTATTTT. Residues: CASSQDTGDTQYF.

The chain uses TRBV29-1 and TRBJ2-1; 7 positions agree with TRBD2. CDR3 size: 15 residues. CDR1 is SQVTM, CDR2 ANQGSEA, per germline. Trimming at V came to 1 base and at J to 0 bases, leaving 3 bases not matched to a gene. CDR3 sequence reads: CSVEGRESSYNEQFF. The CDR3 nucleotides read TGCAGCGTTGAAGGGCGGGAGAGCTCCTACAATGAGCAGTTCTTC.

This sequence joins TRBV4-3 and TRBJ2-1; no reliable D call. Trimming removed 2 bases from V and 3 bases from J, with 5 bases in between. CDR3 length: 13 amino acids. Germline lookup yields CDR1 LGHNA and CDR2 YSLEER. The CDR3 sequence is CASSQQRYNEQFF. In DNA form, the CDR3 reads TGCGCCAGCAGCCAACAGCGCTACAATGAGCAGTTCTTC.

The chain employs TRBV4-1 and TRBJ2-1; 7 bases are a match to TRBD2. CDR3 length equals 14 residues. Germline CDR1 is MGHRA and CDR2 is YSYEKL. Unmatched junction bases numbered 10, after V lost 0 bases and J lost 14 bases. The CDR3 DNA reads TGCGCCAGCAGCCAAGAGAGTACCGGGGAGGGTGAGTTCTTC. Translating it yields CASSQESTGEGEFF.

The DNA of the CDR3 is TGTGCCAGCAGTTTGGACAGGGACTATTCACCCCTCCACTTT. Amino acid sequence: CASSLDRDYSPLHF. The V call is TRBV27, the J call TRBJ1-6; 8 bases are shared with TRBD1. The CDR3 length is 14 residues. Germline values: CDR1 MNHEY, CDR2 SMNVEV (reference sequence). The V and J ends lost 3 bases and 8 bases, in that order; junction bases with no gene match: 3.

Concerning this clone itself: The germline gene is not matched at one end of the junction; a read error may be the cause. The chain employs TRBV25-1 and TRBJ2-7; D not certain. Germline V CDR1 and CDR2: MGHDK, SYGVNS. The CDR3 contains 11 residues. The CDR3 spells CASSEGPRKDF. CDR3 nucleotides: TGTGCCAGCAGTGAAGGGCCCCGCAAGGACTTC.

A word on this clone: The germline gene is not matched at one end of the junction; a read error may be the cause. The V call is TRBV7-7, the J call TRBJ2-1, with 8 bases identical to TRBD2. The germline CDR1 and CDR2 sequences are SSHAT and FNYEAQ (reference sequence). The CDR3 contains 15 residues. CDR3 in DNA: TGTGCTAGCAGCTTAGAAGCGGGAGCAGGGAATGAGCAGTTCTTC. This gives the protein CASSLEAGAGNEQFF. The whole variable domain, filled in from reference TRBV7-7 and TRBJ2-1, reads GAGVSQSPRYKVTKRGQDVTLRCDPISSHATLYWYQQALGQGPEFLTYFNYEAQPDKSGLPSDRFSAERPEGSISTLTIQRTEQRDSAMYRCASSLEAGAGNEQFFGPGTRLTVL.

This chain joins TRBV2 and TRBJ1-3; 8 bases are shared with TRBD1. CDR3 length: 17 amino acids. In germline, CDR1 is SNHLY, CDR2 FYNNEI. The junction had 14 bases not matched to a gene; V was cut back by 7 bases and J by 3 bases. The CDR3 region has the DNA TGTGCCAGCACCTGGGCGATCCAGGGGGCGAGTGGAAACACCATATATTTT. This translates into CASTWAIQGASGNTIYF.

The chain combines TRBV9 with TRBJ2-2, with 8 bases fitting TRBD1. The CDR3 is made up of 17 amino acids. J lost 0 bases, V lost 2 bases, and 6 bases had no gene match. Germline CDR1 SGDLS, CDR2 YYNGEE. The CDR3 sequence: CASSVPTGEANTGELFF. The DNA for the CDR3 is TGTGCCAGCAGCGTCCCGACAGGGGAGGCGAACACCGGGGAGCTGTTTTTT.

The genes are TRBV19 and TRBJ1-2, with D possibly TRBD1 on 5 matching bases. This CDR3 comprises 14 residues. V shed 4 bases and J shed 4 bases, with 13 bases lying between them. The germline gives CDR1 LNHDA, CDR2 SQIVND (reference sequence). CDR3 nucleotide sequence: TGTGCCAGTAGTAGCGGGGCGCCGGGCTATGGCTACACCTTC. Its protein is CASSSGAPGYGYTF.

This clone was counted once. This chain uses TRBV6-2 or TRBV6-3 with TRBJ2-7, with D maybe TRBD1 (5 bases). Trimming took 0 bases from V and 0 from J, leaving 15 bases between them. Germline V gene sequence: CDR1 MNHEY, CDR2 SVGEGT. The CDR3 loop spans 17 amino acids. The CDR3: CASSYSDRQQNSYEQYF. The CDR3 nucleotides are TGTGCCAGCAGTTACTCGGACCGACAGCAGAACTCCTACGAGCAGTACTTC.

The CDR3 region has the DNA TGTGCCAGCAGCTTGGGGCTAGCGGGACCGGGCCATACGCAGTATTTT. This translates into CASSLGLAGPGHTQYF. This chain joins TRBV5-8 and TRBJ2-3, with 9 bases aligning to TRBD2. Germline CDR1 reads SGHTS; CDR2 reads YDEGEE. V shed 0 bases and J 7 bases; nucleotides not matched to a gene: 9. The CDR3 is made up of 16 amino acids.

This chain joins TRBV7-6 and TRBJ2-3; a weak D match, TRBD1 (5 bases). Looked up from germline, CDR1 is SGHVS and CDR2 is FNYEAQ. CDR3 length equals 15 residues. Deletions cut 2 bases from V and 0 bases from J, with 9 bases between. CDR3 sequence (DNA): TGTGCCAGCAGCTTAAGGGGCGAGAGCACAGATACGCAGTATTTT. It specifies CASSLRGESTDTQYF.

J is TRBJ2-1 and V is TRBV18; TRBD2 is a possible D gene (5 bases). The CDR3 sequence is 16 residues long. Germline CDR1 is KGHSH and CDR2 is LQKENI. The V gene lost 4 bases and the J gene lost 5 bases, with 18 bases spanning the gap. CDR3 DNA sequence: TGTGCCAGCTCACGACGAGCGGCCCTAGGTGACAATGAGCAGTTCTTC. Encoded protein: CASSRRAALGDNEQFF.

The V call is TRBV2, the J call TRBJ1-1; 9 nucleotides agree with TRBD1. V was clipped by 3 bases and J by 4 bases; unmatched bases: 3. This CDR3 is 14 amino acids long. Germline-derived CDR1 and CDR2 are SNHLY and FYNNEI. CDR3 in amino acids: CASSDMTGGTEAFF. The CDR3 DNA sequence: TGTGCCAGCAGTGATATGACAGGGGGCACTGAAGCTTTCTTT.

The genes are TRBV27 and TRBJ2-7; 7 positions match TRBD1. This CDR3 comprises 16 residues. V was clipped by 5 bases and J by 3 bases; unmatched bases: 13. From germline, CDR1 is MNHEY and CDR2 SMNVEV (reference sequence). In DNA form, the CDR3 reads TGTGCCAGCAGTGCTCTCCCAGGGGGTGTACACTACGAGCAGTACTTC. The encoded protein is CASSALPGGVHYEQYF.

The chain employs TRBV3-1 (or the pseudogene TRBV3-2) and TRBJ1-1; 9 nucleotides line up with TRBD1. J gave up 4 bases and V 6 bases, and 0 bases lay outside the gene matches. Germline CDR1 LGHDT, CDR2 YNNKEL (reference sequence). This CDR3 comprises 12 residues. The CDR3 loop reads CASRTGGTEAFF. The CDR3 bases are TGTGCCAGCAGGACAGGGGGCACTGAAGCTTTCTTT.

V and J are TRBV25-1 and TRBJ1-1, with D uncertain. The germline V and J ends were trimmed by 8 bases and 1 base, with 14 bases remaining between them. This CDR3 contains 14 residues. CDR1 is MGHDK and CDR2 is SYGVNS in the germline V gene. For the CDR3, the DNA is TGTGCCAGCCTTGGGAGTCAGGCGAACACTGAAGCTTTCTTT. This encodes CASLGSQANTEAFF.

V gene TRBV4-1 combines with J gene TRBJ1-1; D may be TRBD1 (5 bases). Trimming cost V 1 base and J 4 bases, with 16 bases left between them. Germline V gene lookup returns CDR1 MGHRA and CDR2 YSYEKL. This CDR3 region has 16 residues. For the CDR3, the DNA is TGCGCCAGCAGCCAAGTACCGGCAGGGTTCGGCACTGAAGCTTTCTTT. It translates to CASSQVPAGFGTEAFF.